The next 26 T cell receptor beta chains were all read from a single sample in a study of response to subunit inactivated influenza vaccine. TCRdb passed the RT-PCR reads through MiXCR, listing each CDR3 protein once. This sample has 530,000 or so distinct CDR3 sequences, with less than 30% found just once. The starting material was CD4+ T cells sorted from PBMCs, obtained roughly 5 days after vaccination. These receptors all stem from a man in his fifties who received an inactivated influenza vaccine.

The table lists this clonotype with a few counts. V usage is TRBV5-1 and J usage is TRBJ1-2; the match to TRBD1 covers 8 bases. The CDR3 length is 15 residues. Germline V gene data show CDR1 as SGHRS and CDR2 as YFSETQ. The ends lost 0 bases at V and 6 bases at J; junction bases unmatched: 7. The CDR3 DNA reads as TGCGCCAGCAGCTTGGAGACGACAGGGGCGAATGGCTACACCTTC. Amino acids: CASSLETTGANGYTF. Variable domain in full (rest from reference TRBV5-1 and TRBJ1-2): KAGVTQTPRYLIKTRGQQVTLSCSPISGHRSVSWYQQTPGQGLQFLFEYFSETQRNKGNFPGRFSGRQFSNSRSEMNVSTLELGDSALYLCASSLETTGANGYTFGSGTRLTVV.

This clonotype was observed a handful of times. The rearrangement uses TRBV12-3 or TRBV12-4 and TRBJ2-3; D may be TRBD1 or TRBD2 (7 bases each). Trimming took 6 bases from V and 4 from J, leaving 17 bases between them. The CDR3 totals 15 residues. CDR3 residues: CASRRQGGSPDTQYF. The DNA of the CDR3 is TGTGCCAGCAGACGACAGGGAGGGAGCCCAGATACGCAGTATTTT.

This clonotype came up many times. The V call is TRBV5-6, the J call TRBJ1-1; 7 bases match TRBD1. This CDR3 spans 15 amino acids. The J segment lost 1 base and the V segment lost 0 bases, leaving 3 bases of the junction unmatched. Looked up from germline, CDR1 is SGHDT and CDR2 is YYEEEE. CDR3 region: CASSLGSGGNTEAFF. The CDR3 bases are TGTGCCAGCAGCTTGGGATCAGGGGGGAACACTGAAGCTTTCTTT.

This clonotype was found a few times. V gene TRBV5-5 combines with J gene TRBJ1-2; D is perhaps TRBD1 (5 bases). Germline CDR1 reads SGHKS; CDR2 reads YYEKEE (reference sequence). The CDR3 runs to 14 residues. V lost 0 bases, J lost 8 bases, and 14 bases lay in between. This CDR3 reads CASSLDQGPGGYTF. CDR3 nucleotides: TGTGCCAGCAGCTTGGACCAGGGCCCGGGGGGCTACACCTTC.

This clonotype was recorded a few times. This chain uses TRBV4-3 with TRBJ2-1; D is unresolved. Germline V gene data show CDR1 as LGHNA and CDR2 as YSLEER. The CDR3 runs 14 residues. Trimming took off 4 bases at V and 8 bases at J, with 15 bases between the two ends. In DNA form, the CDR3 reads TGCGCCAGCAGCCCAGGTGAAGTAGGCGATGAGCAGTTCTTC. It translates to CASSPGEVGDEQFF.

The chain uses TRBV5-1 and TRBJ2-2; no clear D gene. The CDR3 has 15 amino acids. Germline V gene data show CDR1 as SGHRS and CDR2 as YFSETQ. The V end lost 5 bases, the J end lost 4 bases, and 15 bases lay between the germline ends. CDR3 DNA sequence: TGCGCCAGCAGTCCTTCGGCGACCCTCACCGGGGAGCTGTTTTTT. This translates into CASSPSATLTGELFF.

This clonotype turned up a few times. This chain joins TRBV7-2 and TRBJ1-2; 7 nucleotides match TRBD1. Trimming took 4 bases from V and 8 from J; bases not matched to a gene: 10. CDR1 is SGHTA and CDR2 is FQGNSA in the germline V gene. This CDR3 is built from 14 residues. The CDR3 spells CASSSTGYRVGYTF. For the CDR3, the DNA is TGTGCCAGCAGCTCGACAGGGTATCGGGTCGGCTACACCTTC.

Details on this clonotype: Germline is not matched at one junction end, which may reflect a read error. The CDR3: CASSLAGTGINGEVF. DNA for the CDR3: TGTGCCAGCAGCTTGGCCGGGACAGGGATAAATGGAGAGGTTTTT. The genes are TRBV5-8 and TRBJ1-4; 9 nucleotides agree with TRBD1. CDR1 and CDR2 from the germline V gene are SGHTS and YDEGEE. CDR3 length: 15 residues.

At least ten counts were recorded for this clonotype. CDR3 sequence: CASSRGAQTQYF. The CDR3 DNA follows: TGTGCCAGCAGCCGGGGGGCGCAGACCCAGTACTTC. The V gene is TRBV3-1, the J gene TRBJ2-5; D is perhaps TRBD1 or TRBD2 (6 bases each). Trimming removed 4 bases at V and 6 bases at J, with 9 bases between. The CDR3 loop spans 12 amino acids. Germline lookup yields CDR1 LGHDT and CDR2 YNNKEL (reference sequence).

The chain carries TRBV30 and TRBJ2-7, with 10 bases matching TRBD2. This CDR3 has 16 residues. With 5 bases clipped from V and 9 bases from J, the junction kept 19 bases outside the gene matches. CDR1 and CDR2 (germline): GTSNPN, SVGIG (reference sequence). The CDR3 protein is CAWRPPETSGGASQYF. In DNA form, the CDR3 reads TGTGCCTGGCGACCGCCTGAGACAAGCGGGGGGGCTTCGCAGTACTTC.

This clonotype showed up just a few times. The rearrangement joins TRBV28 to TRBJ1-1; D is undetermined. The CDR3 is 17 residues long. The germline V gene encodes CDR1 MDHEN and CDR2 SYDVKM. V was trimmed by 5 bases and J by 0 bases, leaving 19 bases between them. The DNA of the CDR3 is TGTGCCAGCAGTCCCCGGGTAGGTACGGGGATGAACACTGAAGCTTTCTTT. The encoded protein is CASSPRVGTGMNTEAFF.

V is TRBV28 and J is TRBJ2-5, with 7 bases that match TRBD1. This CDR3 has 14 amino acids. CDR1 MDHEN and CDR2 SYDVKM come from the germline V gene. Trimming removed 8 bases from V and 5 bases from J; junction bases left unmatched: 11. In nucleotides, the CDR3 is TGTGCCAGCCTCCGACAGGGTGGGTTGGAGACCCAGTACTTC. Its protein is CASLRQGGLETQYF.

The chain links TRBV12-3 or TRBV12-4 to TRBJ1-4, with TRBD1 matching 10 bases. Trimming took 5 bases from V and 8 from J; bases not matched to a gene: 11. The CDR3 sequence is 16 residues long. This CDR3 reads CASSLTRTGGGEKLFF. The CDR3, as DNA: TGTGCCAGCAGTCTCACCCGGACAGGGGGAGGGGAAAAACTGTTTTTT.

This clonotype was detected a few times. The chain couples TRBV10-1 to TRBJ2-2; TRBD2 is a possible D gene (5 bases). This CDR3 is built from 15 residues. Trimming left V 2 bases short and J 6 bases short, with 13 bases between. Germline V gene sequence: CDR1 WNHNN, CDR2 SYGVQD (reference sequence). CDR3: CASSEPRTGAGELFF. CDR3 sequence (DNA): TGCGCCAGCAGTGAGCCCCGGACCGGGGCCGGGGAGCTGTTTTTT.

This clonotype appeared a few times. The rearrangement links TRBV20-1 to TRBJ1-6; D ambiguous. Germline CDR1 and CDR2: DFQATT and SNEGSKA (reference sequence). Trimming took 8 bases from V and 10 from J, leaving 21 bases between them. The CDR3 loop spans 14 amino acids. CDR3 coding DNA: TGCAGTAGCCCTCTGGGCCCAGGATCCTCACCCCTCCACTTT. Translation: CSSPLGPGSSPLHF.

This clonotype came up a few times. The V call is TRBV20-1, the J call TRBJ2-7; 8 positions agree with TRBD1. V gave up 0 bases and J gave up 0 bases; unmatched junction bases: 4. The CDR3 contains 15 residues. Germline V gene data show CDR1 as DFQATT and CDR2 as SNEGSKA (reference sequence). DNA for the CDR3: TGCAGTGCTAGAGATAGGGACAGGTTCTCCTACGAGCAGTACTTC. Its protein is CSARDRDRFSYEQYF.

The gene calls are TRBV6-1 and TRBJ2-1; possible D gene TRBD1, 6 bases. Germline lookup yields CDR1 MNHNS and CDR2 SASEGT. The CDR3 covers 15 residues. V was shortened by 5 bases and J by 5 bases, with 16 bases between the two germline ends. The DNA of the CDR3 is TGTGCCAGCAGTCCTCCGGGACACATGAACAATGAGCAGTTCTTC. Translation gives CASSPPGHMNNEQFF.

This clonotype has more than one count but fewer than ten. V and J are TRBV7-2 and TRBJ2-6, with a weak D call TRBD1 (5 bases). Germline V gives CDR1 SGHTA, CDR2 FQGNSA. This CDR3 has 15 residues. V dropped 8 bases and J dropped 2 bases, with 13 bases sitting between them. The CDR3: CASSIQGPGANVLTF. CDR3 nucleotide sequence: TGTGCCAGCTCCATCCAGGGCCCTGGGGCCAACGTCCTGACTTTC.

This clonotype was counted between two and nine times. The genes are TRBV12-3 or TRBV12-4 and TRBJ2-5, with TRBD2 matching over 8 bases. The CDR3 sequence is 16 residues long. V lost 2 bases and J lost 7; bases outside the gene matches: 12. The DNA of the CDR3 is TGTGCCAGCAGTTTACGGGGACTAGACGGGGGAGGGACCCAGTACTTC. Residues: CASSLRGLDGGGTQYF.

This clonotype was seen more than once but under ten times. For the CDR3, the DNA is TGTGCCAGCAGACTAGGGGGACAGAACTACGAGCAGTACTTC. Translating it yields CASRLGGQNYEQYF. The chain combines TRBV6-2 or TRBV6-3 with TRBJ2-7; 7 bases match TRBD1. The germline gives CDR1 MNHEY, CDR2 SVGEGT. The CDR3 spans 14 residues. The trim removed 6 bases at V and 3 bases at J, leaving 8 bases unmatched.

The chain carries TRBV20-1 and TRBJ2-7, with D possibly TRBD2 on 6 matching bases. The CDR3 spans 15 residues. Deletions cut 0 bases from V and 6 bases from J, with 18 bases between. The germline gives CDR1 DFQATT, CDR2 SNEGSKA (reference sequence). CDR3: CSARDTGDPGGEQYF. The CDR3 nucleotides are TGCAGTGCTAGAGATACGGGGGACCCGGGTGGCGAGCAGTACTTC.

This clonotype was recorded many times. The chain couples TRBV14 to TRBJ2-7; D ambiguous. CDR1 and CDR2 from the germline V gene are SGHDN and FVKESK. This CDR3 is built from 13 residues. V lost 0 bases and J lost 4, with 7 bases in between. The CDR3 nucleotides read TGTGCCAGCAGCCAAGATAACTGGTACGAGCAGTACTTC. This sequence encodes CASSQDNWYEQYF.

This clonotype has just a few counts. This chain links TRBV29-1 with TRBJ1-1, with 8 positions matching TRBD1. Germline V gene lookup returns CDR1 SQVTM and CDR2 ANQGSEA. With 4 bases clipped from V and 6 bases from J, the junction kept 7 bases outside the gene matches. CDR3 length: 13 residues. CDR3 amino acids: CSVAKTGEAEAFF. As DNA, the CDR3 is TGCAGCGTTGCTAAGACAGGGGAGGCTGAAGCTTTCTTT.

The table lists this clonotype with many counts. CDR3 sequence reads: CASRSSLRDRAGYTF. In DNA form, the CDR3 reads TGCGCCAGCAGGTCGAGTTTGAGGGACAGGGCCGGCTACACCTTC. This chain uses TRBV5-1 with TRBJ1-2, with 9 bases identical to TRBD1. Germline V gives CDR1 SGHRS, CDR2 YFSETQ. The ends lost 5 bases at V and 8 bases at J; junction bases unmatched: 13. This CDR3 is 15 amino acids long.

The V and J genes are TRBV29-1 and TRBJ2-1; TRBD2 agrees at 9 bases. Germline V gives CDR1 SQVTM, CDR2 ANQGSEA. J lost 10 bases, V lost 5 bases, and 3 bases had no gene match. The CDR3 extends over 11 amino acids. CDR3 residues: CSVRTSAEQFF. CDR3 nucleotide sequence: TGCAGCGTTCGGACTAGCGCAGAGCAGTTCTTC.

This clonotype has only a few counts. V gene TRBV5-5 combines with J gene TRBJ1-1; D possibly corresponds to TRBD1 (5 bases). The CDR3 has 15 residues. The ends were cut back, 1 base at V and 1 base at J, with 11 bases in the middle. In germline, CDR1 is SGHKS, CDR2 YYEKEE (reference sequence). The CDR3 sequence: CASSLRGLGNTEAFF. For the CDR3, the DNA is TGTGCCAGCAGCTTGAGGGGCTTAGGGAACACTGAAGCTTTCTTT.